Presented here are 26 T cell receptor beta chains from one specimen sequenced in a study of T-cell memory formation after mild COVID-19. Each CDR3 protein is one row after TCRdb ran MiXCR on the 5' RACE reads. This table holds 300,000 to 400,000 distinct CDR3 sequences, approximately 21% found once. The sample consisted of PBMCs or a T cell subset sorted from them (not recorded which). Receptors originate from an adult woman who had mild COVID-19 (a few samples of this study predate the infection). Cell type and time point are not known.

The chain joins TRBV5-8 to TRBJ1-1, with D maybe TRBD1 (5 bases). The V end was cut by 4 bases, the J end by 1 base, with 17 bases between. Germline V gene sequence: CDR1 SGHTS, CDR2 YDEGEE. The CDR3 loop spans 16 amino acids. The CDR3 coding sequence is TGTGCCAGCAGCCTAATCGTGGGGCAGGGGAACACTGAAGCTTTCTTT. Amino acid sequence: CASSLIVGQGNTEAFF. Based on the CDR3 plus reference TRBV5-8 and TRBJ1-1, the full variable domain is EAGVTQSPTHLIKTRGQQATLRCSPISGHTSVYWYQQALGLGLQFLLWYDEGEERNRGNFPPRFSGRQFPNYSSELNVNALELEDSALYLCASSLIVGQGNTEAFFGQGTRLTVV.

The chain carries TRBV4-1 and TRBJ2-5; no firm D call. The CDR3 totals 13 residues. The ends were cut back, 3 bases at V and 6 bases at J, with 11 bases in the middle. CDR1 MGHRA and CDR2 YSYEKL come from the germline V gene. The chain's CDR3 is CASSQSLWQTQYF. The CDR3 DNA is TGCGCCAGCAGCCAGTCGTTGTGGCAGACCCAGTACTTC.

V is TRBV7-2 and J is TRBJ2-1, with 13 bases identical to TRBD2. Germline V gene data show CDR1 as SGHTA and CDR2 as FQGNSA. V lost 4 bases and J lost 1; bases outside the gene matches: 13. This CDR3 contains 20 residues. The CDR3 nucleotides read TGTGCCAGCAGCTCCCCTCCGACTAGCGGGAGGCCCCTTTCCTACAATGAGCAGTTCTTC. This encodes CASSSPPTSGRPLSYNEQFF.

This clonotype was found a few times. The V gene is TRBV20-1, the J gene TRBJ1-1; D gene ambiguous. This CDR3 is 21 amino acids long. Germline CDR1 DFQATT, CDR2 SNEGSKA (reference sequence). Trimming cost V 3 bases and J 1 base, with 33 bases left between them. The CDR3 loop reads CSARASTQRTATARRNTEAFF. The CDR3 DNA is TGCAGTGCTAGGGCTTCTACACAAAGGACGGCGACCGCGAGGCGGAACACTGAAGCTTTCTTT.

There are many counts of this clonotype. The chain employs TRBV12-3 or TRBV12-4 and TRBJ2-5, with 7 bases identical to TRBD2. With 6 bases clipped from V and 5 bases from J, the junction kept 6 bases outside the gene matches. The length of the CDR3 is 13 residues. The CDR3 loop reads CASRRGFGETQYF. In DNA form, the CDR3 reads TGTGCCAGCAGGCGGGGGTTCGGGGAGACCCAGTACTTC.

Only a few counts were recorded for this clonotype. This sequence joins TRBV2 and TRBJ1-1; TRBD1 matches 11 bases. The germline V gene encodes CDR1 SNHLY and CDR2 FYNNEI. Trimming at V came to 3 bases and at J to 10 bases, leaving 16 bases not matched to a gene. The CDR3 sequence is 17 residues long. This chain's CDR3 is CASSDTAVGQGARRAFF. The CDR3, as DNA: TGTGCCAGCAGTGACACCGCCGTAGGACAGGGGGCTAGGAGAGCTTTCTTT.

The CDR3 region is CASSSGGGGTEAFF. CDR3 nucleotides: TGTGCCAGCAGCTCCGGGGGGGGTGGCACTGAAGCTTTCTTT. The gene calls are TRBV13 and TRBJ1-1; TRBD1 is a possible D gene (5 bases). Trimming pared 4 bases from V and 4 bases from J, leaving 13 bases between. The CDR3 extends over 14 amino acids. Germline V CDR1 and CDR2: PRHDT, FYEKMQ (reference sequence).

CDR3 in DNA: TGTGCCAGCAGCGTGTCTACAGCGGGGGGCAATCAGCCCCAGCATTTT. Its protein is CASSVSTAGGNQPQHF. The rearrangement links TRBV5-8 to TRBJ1-5; D possibly corresponds to TRBD1 (5 bases). V lost 4 bases and J lost 2, with 16 bases in between. Germline loops: CDR1 SGHTS, CDR2 YDEGEE. This CDR3 is built from 16 residues.

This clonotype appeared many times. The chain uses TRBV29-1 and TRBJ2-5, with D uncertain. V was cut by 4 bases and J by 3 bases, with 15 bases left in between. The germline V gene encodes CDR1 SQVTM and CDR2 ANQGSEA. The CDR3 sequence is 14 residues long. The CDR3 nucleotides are TGCAGCGTTGTCCCCTCGACGTCGAAAGAGACCCAGTACTTC. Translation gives CSVVPSTSKETQYF.

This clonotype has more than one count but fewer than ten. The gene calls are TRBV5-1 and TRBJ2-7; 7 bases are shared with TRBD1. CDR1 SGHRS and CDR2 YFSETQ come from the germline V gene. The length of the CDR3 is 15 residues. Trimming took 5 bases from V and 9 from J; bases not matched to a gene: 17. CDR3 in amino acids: CASRYTGDLRMGQYF. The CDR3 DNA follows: TGCGCCAGCAGATACACAGGGGACCTCAGGATGGGGCAGTACTTC. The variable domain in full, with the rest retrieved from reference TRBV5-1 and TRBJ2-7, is KAGVTQTPRYLIKTRGQQVTLSCSPISGHRSVSWYQQTPGQGLQFLFEYFSETQRNKGNFPGRFSGRQFSNSRSEMNVSTLELGDSALYLCASRYTGDLRMGQYFGPGTRLTVT.

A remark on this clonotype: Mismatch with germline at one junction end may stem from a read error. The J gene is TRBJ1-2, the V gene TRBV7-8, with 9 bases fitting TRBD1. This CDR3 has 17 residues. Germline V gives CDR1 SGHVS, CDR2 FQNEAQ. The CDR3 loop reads CASSLGPGQGRGYGYTF. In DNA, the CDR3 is TGTGCCAGCAGTTTAGGCCCGGGACAGGGTCGGGGCTATGGCTACACCTTC. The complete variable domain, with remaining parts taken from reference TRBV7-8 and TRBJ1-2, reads GAGVSQSPRYKVAKRGQDVALRCDPISGHVSLFWYQQALGQGPEFLTYFQNEAQLDKSGLPSDRFFAERPEGSVSTLKIQRTQQEDSAVYLCASSLGPGQGRGYGYTFGSGTRLTVV.

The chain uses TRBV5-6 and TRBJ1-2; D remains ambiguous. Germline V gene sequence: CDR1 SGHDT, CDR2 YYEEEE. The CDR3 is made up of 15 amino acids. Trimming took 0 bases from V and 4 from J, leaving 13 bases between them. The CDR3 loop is CASSLVRAASYGYTF. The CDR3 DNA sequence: TGTGCCAGCAGCTTGGTTCGGGCGGCCAGCTATGGCTACACCTTC.

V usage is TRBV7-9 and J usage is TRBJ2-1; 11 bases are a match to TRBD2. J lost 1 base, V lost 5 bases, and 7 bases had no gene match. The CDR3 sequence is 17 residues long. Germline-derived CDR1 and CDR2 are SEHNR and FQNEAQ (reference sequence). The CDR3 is CASSPSSSGGSYNEQFF. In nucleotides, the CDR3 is TGTGCCAGCAGCCCCTCGTCTAGCGGGGGGTCCTACAATGAGCAGTTCTTC. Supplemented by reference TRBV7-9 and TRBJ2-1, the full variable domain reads DTGVSQNPRHKITKRGQNVTFRCDPISEHNRLYWYRQTLGQGPEFLTYFQNEAQLEKSRLLSDRFSAERPKGSFSTLEIQRTEQGDSAMYLCASSPSSSGGSYNEQFFGPGTRLTVL.

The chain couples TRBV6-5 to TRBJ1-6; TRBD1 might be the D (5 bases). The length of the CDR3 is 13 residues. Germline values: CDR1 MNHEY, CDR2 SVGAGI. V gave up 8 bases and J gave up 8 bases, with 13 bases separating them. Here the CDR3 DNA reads TGTGCCAGCTCCCAGGGAGTTTATTCACCCCTCCACTTT. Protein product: CASSQGVYSPLHF.

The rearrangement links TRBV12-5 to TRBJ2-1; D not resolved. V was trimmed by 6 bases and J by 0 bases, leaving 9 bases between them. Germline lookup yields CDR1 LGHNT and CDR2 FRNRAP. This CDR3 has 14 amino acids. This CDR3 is CASGPWSSYNEQFF. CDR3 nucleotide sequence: TGTGCTAGTGGCCCGTGGAGCTCCTACAATGAGCAGTTCTTC.

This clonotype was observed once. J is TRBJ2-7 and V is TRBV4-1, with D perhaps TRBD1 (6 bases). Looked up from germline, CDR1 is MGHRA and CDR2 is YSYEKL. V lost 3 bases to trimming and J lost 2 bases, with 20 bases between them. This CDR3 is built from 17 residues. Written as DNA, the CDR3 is TGCGCCAGCAGCCACCCAGCGTCCGGGACAACTACCTACGAGCAGTACTTC. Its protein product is CASSHPASGTTTYEQYF.

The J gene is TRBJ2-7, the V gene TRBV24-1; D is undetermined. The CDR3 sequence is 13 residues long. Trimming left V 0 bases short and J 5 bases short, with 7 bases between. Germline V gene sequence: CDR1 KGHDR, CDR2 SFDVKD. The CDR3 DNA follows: TGTGCCACCAGTGATTTGGGCAGCGACGAGCAGTACTTC. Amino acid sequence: CATSDLGSDEQYF.

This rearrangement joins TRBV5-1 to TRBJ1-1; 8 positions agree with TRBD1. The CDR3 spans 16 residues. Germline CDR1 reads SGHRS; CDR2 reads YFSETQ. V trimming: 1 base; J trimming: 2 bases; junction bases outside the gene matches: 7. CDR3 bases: TGCGCCAGCAGCTTGACAGGGGGAAAGGGAAACACTGAAGCTTTCTTT. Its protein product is CASSLTGGKGNTEAFF. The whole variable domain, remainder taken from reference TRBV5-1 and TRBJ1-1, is KAGVTQTPRYLIKTRGQQVTLSCSPISGHRSVSWYQQTPGQGLQFLFEYFSETQRNKGNFPGRFSGRQFSNSRSEMNVSTLELGDSALYLCASSLTGGKGNTEAFFGQGTRLTVV.

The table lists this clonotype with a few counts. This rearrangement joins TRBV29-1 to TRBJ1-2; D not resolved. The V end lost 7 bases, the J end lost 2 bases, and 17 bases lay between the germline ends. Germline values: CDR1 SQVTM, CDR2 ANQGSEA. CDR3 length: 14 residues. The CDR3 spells CSADKQLHNYGYTF. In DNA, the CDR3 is TGCAGCGCCGATAAACAGCTGCACAACTATGGCTACACCTTC.

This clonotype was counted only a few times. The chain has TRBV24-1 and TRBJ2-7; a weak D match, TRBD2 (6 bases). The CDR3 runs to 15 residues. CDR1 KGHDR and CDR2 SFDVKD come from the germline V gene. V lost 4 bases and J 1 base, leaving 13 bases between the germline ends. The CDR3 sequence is CATSDPVEGSYEQYF. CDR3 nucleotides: TGTGCCACCAGTGACCCCGTGGAGGGTTCCTACGAGCAGTACTTC.

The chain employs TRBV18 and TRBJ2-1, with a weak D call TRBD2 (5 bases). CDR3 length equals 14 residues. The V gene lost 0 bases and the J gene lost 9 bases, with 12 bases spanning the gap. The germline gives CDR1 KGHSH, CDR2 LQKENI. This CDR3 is CASSPPGSMAEQFF. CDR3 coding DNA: TGTGCCAGCTCACCACCTGGGAGTATGGCTGAGCAGTTCTTC.

CDR3 sequence reads: CASSLGTPGANSPLHF. CDR3 nucleotide sequence: TGTGCCAGCAGTTTGGGGACCCCAGGGGCTAATTCACCCCTCCACTTT. The genes are TRBV27 and TRBJ1-6; D might be TRBD1 (6 bases). Between the trimmed V and J ends, which lost 3 bases and 6 bases, there was a span of 15 bases. The CDR3 extends over 16 amino acids. The germline CDR1 and CDR2 sequences are MNHEY and SMNVEV (reference sequence).

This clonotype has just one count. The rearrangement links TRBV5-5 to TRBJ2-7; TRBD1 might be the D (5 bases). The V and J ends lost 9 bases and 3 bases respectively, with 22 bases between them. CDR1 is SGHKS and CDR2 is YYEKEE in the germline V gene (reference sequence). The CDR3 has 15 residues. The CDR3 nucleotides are TGTGCCACCAAACCGTGGCCAGGGCAGGGCTACGAGCAGTACTTC. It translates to CATKPWPGQGYEQYF.

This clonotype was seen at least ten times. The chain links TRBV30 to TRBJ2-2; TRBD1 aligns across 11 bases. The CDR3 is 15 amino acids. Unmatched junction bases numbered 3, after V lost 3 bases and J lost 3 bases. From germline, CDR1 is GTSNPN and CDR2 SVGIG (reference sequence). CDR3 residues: CAWSPGQGDTGELFF. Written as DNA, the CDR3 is TGTGCCTGGAGCCCGGGACAGGGGGACACCGGGGAGCTGTTTTTT.

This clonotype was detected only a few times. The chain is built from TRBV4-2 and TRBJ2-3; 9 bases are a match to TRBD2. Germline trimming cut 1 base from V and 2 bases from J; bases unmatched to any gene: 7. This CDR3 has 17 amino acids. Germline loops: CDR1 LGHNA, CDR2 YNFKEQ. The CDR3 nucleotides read TGTGCCAGCAGCCAAGCCCCTCAGCGGGGGGCCACAGATACGCAGTATTTT. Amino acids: CASSQAPQRGATDTQYF.

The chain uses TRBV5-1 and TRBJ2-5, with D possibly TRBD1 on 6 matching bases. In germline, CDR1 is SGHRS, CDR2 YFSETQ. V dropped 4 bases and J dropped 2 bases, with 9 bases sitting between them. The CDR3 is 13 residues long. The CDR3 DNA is TGCGCCAGCAGCATAGACAGGCAAGAGACCCAGTACTTC. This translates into CASSIDRQETQYF. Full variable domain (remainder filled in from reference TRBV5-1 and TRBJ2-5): KAGVTQTPRYLIKTRGQQVTLSCSPISGHRSVSWYQQTPGQGLQFLFEYFSETQRNKGNFPGRFSGRQFSNSRSEMNVSTLELGDSALYLCASSIDRQETQYFGPGTRLLVL.